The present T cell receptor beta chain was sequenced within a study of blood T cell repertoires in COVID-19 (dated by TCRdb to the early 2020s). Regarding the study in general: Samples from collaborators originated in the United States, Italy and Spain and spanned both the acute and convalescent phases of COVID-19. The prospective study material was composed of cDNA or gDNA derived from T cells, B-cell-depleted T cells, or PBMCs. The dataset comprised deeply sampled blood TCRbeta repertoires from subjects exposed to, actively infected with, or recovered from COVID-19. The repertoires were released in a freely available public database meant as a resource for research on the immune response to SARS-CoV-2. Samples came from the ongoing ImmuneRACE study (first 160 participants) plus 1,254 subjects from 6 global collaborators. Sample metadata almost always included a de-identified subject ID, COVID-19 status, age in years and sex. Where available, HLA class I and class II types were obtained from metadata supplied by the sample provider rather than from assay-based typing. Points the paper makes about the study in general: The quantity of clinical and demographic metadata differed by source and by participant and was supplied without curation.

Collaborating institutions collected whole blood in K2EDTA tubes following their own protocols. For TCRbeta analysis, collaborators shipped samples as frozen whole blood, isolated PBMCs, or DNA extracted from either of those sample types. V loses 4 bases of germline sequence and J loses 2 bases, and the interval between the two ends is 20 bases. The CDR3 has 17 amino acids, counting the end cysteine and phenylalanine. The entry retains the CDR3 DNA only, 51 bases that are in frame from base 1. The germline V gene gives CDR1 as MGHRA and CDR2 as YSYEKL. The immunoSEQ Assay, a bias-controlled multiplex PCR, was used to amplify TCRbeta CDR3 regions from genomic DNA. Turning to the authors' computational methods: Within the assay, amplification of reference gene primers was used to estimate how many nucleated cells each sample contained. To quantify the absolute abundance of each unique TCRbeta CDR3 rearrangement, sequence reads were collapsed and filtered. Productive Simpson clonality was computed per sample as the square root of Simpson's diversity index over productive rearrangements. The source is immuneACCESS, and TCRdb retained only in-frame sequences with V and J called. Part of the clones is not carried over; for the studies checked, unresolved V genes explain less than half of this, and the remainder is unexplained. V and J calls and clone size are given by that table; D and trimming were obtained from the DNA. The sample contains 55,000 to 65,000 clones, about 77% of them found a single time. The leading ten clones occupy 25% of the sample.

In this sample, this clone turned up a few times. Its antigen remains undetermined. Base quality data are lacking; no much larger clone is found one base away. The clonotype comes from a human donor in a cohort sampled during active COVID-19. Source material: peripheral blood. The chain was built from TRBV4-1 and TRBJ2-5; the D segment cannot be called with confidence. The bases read TGCGCCAGCAGCCGATTGTTGGCCCACGCAAAACAAGAGACCCAGTACTTC. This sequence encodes CASSRLLAHAKQETQYF.